This T cell receptor (beta chain) originates from a study of cytomegalovirus exposure and HLA in healthy donors. Overall study: The approximately 110 validation repertoires, a later analysis reported, used the same platform as the approximately 670 repertoires from the first cohort.

Method: immunoSEQ multiplex PCR; TCRdb's copy keeps in-frame clones and lacks some. Here the sample spans 150,000 to 200,000 clones, around four fifths being singletons. V dropped 6 bases and J dropped 4; count of bases not matched to a gene: 16. This CDR3 contains 19 residues. CDR1 and CDR2 (germline): SNHLY, FYNNEI. Overall study findings and caveats: Reports indicated that the classifier achieved high specificity and sensitivity in diagnosing cytomegalovirus status.

This clone was observed a few times. The antigen is unknown. The TCR comes from a man aged 25-45 years in good health and CMV-seropositive. The V and J genes are TRBV2 and TRBJ2-5; 14 positions agree with TRBD2. The sample was PBMCs. The CDR3: CASRELPGLAGVKGETQYF. CDR3 coding DNA: TGTGCCAGCAGGGAATTACCGGGACTAGCGGGGGTAAAGGGAGAGACCCAGTACTTC.